This T cell receptor (beta chain) was captured in a study of early T cells in non-severe SARS-CoV-2 infection. TCRdb redid the calling of the 5' RACE reads with MiXCR, one entry per CDR3 protein. The profile covers around 80,000 distinct CDR3 sequences, with 10% to 12% appearing a single time and approximately 12% taken by the ten largest. This clonotype was seen at least ten times. Its antigen is undetermined. The CDR3 is 14 amino acids. The V gene lost 4 bases and the J gene lost 0 bases, with 9 bases spanning the gap. From germline, CDR1 is SGHRS and CDR2 YFSETQ. Regarding the study as a whole: Lookups in VDJdb leaned toward anti-spike CD8 responses and missed private and CD4 specificities.

The V and J genes are TRBV5-1 and TRBJ2-3; a weak D match, TRBD2 (6 bases). The source was whole blood, collected at baseline. This receptor was obtained from an adult who was a healthcare worker with PCR-confirmed SARS-CoV-2 infection or an uninfected control (not recorded which). CDR3 sequence: CASSDGLSTDTQYF. In nucleotides, the CDR3 is TGCGCCAGCAGCGATGGACTAAGCACAGATACGCAGTATTTT. The full variable domain, completed using reference TRBV5-1 and TRBJ2-3, is KAGVTQTPRYLIKTRGQQVTLSCSPISGHRSVSWYQQTPGQGLQFLFEYFSETQRNKGNFPGRFSGRQFSNSRSEMNVSTLELGDSALYLCASSDGLSTDTQYFGPGTRLTVL.